Presented here are 31 T cell receptor beta chains from one specimen sequenced in a study of shared clonotypes between healthy human individuals. Assay: immunoSEQ multiplex PCR; the TCRdb copy retains only in-frame clones and omits some. The repertoire holds roughly 1,000,000 clones, with around three quarters as singletons. Sequences were obtained from memory CD4+ T cells from PBMCs. Subset indicated: CD45RA-negative fraction. All receptors derive from a man younger than 30 in good health. Some clones in this sample may be carry-over from other donors' samples.

This chain joins TRBV7-7 and TRBJ1-5; 7 nucleotides match TRBD1. The CDR3 has 13 amino acids. CDR1 is SSHAT and CDR2 is FNYEAQ in the germline V gene (reference sequence). The V segment lost 5 bases and the J segment 5 bases; nucleotides outside the gene matches: 3. The CDR3, as DNA: TGTGCCAGCAGCCGAGACAGGGATCAGCCCCAGCATTTT. Translation gives CASSRDRDQPQHF.

The chain couples TRBV11-1 to TRBJ2-1, with 7 bases lining up with TRBD1. Germline-derived CDR1 and CDR2 are SGHAT and FQDESV (reference sequence). This CDR3 contains 14 residues. Trimming cost V 4 bases and J 5 bases; bases outside gene matches: 5. The CDR3, as DNA: TGTGCCAGCAGCTCCCCCACAGGGGACAATGAGCAGTTCTTC. It translates to CASSSPTGDNEQFF.

The rearrangement joins TRBV28 to TRBJ2-7, with D possibly being TRBD1 (6 bases). The CDR3 extends over 11 amino acids. The V and J ends lost 11 bases and 1 base respectively, with 9 bases between them. Germline CDR1 and CDR2: MDHEN and SYDVKM. The CDR3 reads CAFRGSYEQYF. DNA of the CDR3: TGTGCCTTCAGGGGATCCTACGAGCAGTACTTC.

The J gene is TRBJ2-3, the V gene TRBV18; D possibly corresponds to TRBD2 (6 bases). Germline CDR1 and CDR2: KGHSH and LQKENI. There are 16 residues in the CDR3. V was pared by 6 bases and J by 0 bases, with 16 bases between. This chain's CDR3 is CASSRLEGTSTDTQYF. The CDR3, as DNA: TGTGCCAGCTCCCGACTAGAGGGAACTAGCACAGATACGCAGTATTTT.

The chain uses TRBV6-1 and TRBJ2-2; tentative D call: TRBD1 (6 bases). CDR3 size: 12 residues. The V gene lost 7 bases and the J gene lost 5 bases, with 8 bases spanning the gap. Germline V gives CDR1 MNHNS, CDR2 SASEGT. This CDR3 reads CASIRGTGELFF. As DNA, the CDR3 is TGTGCCAGCATAAGGGGGACCGGGGAGCTGTTTTTT.

This chain connects TRBV5-1 to TRBJ2-2; tentatively, D is TRBD1 (5 bases). Germline assignment: CDR1 SGHRS and CDR2 YFSETQ. The germline V and J ends were trimmed by 1 base and 8 bases, with 12 bases remaining between them. The CDR3 extends over 14 amino acids. DNA for the CDR3: TGCGCCAGCAGCTTGTTAGCAGGGCAAGGGGAGCTGTTTTTT. Its translation: CASSLLAGQGELFF. Complete variable domain (other parts from reference TRBV5-1 and TRBJ2-2): KAGVTQTPRYLIKTRGQQVTLSCSPISGHRSVSWYQQTPGQGLQFLFEYFSETQRNKGNFPGRFSGRQFSNSRSEMNVSTLELGDSALYLCASSLLAGQGELFFGEGSRLTVL.

The V and J genes are TRBV9 and TRBJ2-3; TRBD2 aligns across 9 bases. Per the germline V gene, CDR1 is SGDLS and CDR2 is YYNGEE. The CDR3 spans 16 residues. The J segment lost 2 bases and the V segment lost 4 bases, leaving 8 bases of the junction unmatched. As DNA, the CDR3 is TGTGCCAGCAGCTCCCGGACTAGCGCGGACACAGATACGCAGTATTTT. It is translated as CASSSRTSADTDTQYF.

V gene TRBV7-2 combines with J gene TRBJ2-3; 7 bases fit TRBD2. CDR1 and CDR2 (germline): SGHTA, FQGNSA. The CDR3 covers 18 residues. Trimming cost V 3 bases and J 1 base; bases outside gene matches: 13. CDR3 in DNA: TGTGCCAGCAGCTTGCAGCGGGAAGGGATTTCCGGCACAGATACGCAGTATTTT. Translated, it gives CASSLQREGISGTDTQYF.

This clone came up once. This chain uses TRBV28 with TRBJ1-1; D call uncertain. The CDR3 covers 12 residues. Germline values: CDR1 MDHEN, CDR2 SYDVKM. The germline V and J ends were trimmed by 8 bases and 3 bases, with 10 bases remaining between them. The CDR3 loop reads CASVRWDTEAFF. The CDR3 bases are TGTGCCAGCGTACGATGGGACACTGAAGCTTTCTTT.

The V call is TRBV5-4, the J call TRBJ2-5; TRBD1 matches at 8 bases. There are 14 residues in the CDR3. With 2 bases clipped from V and 4 bases from J, the junction kept 4 bases outside the gene matches. The germline V gene has CDR1 SGHNT and CDR2 YYREEE (reference sequence). The CDR3 bases are TGTGCCAGCAGCTTCGGACAGGGAGGAGAGACCCAGTACTTC. It is translated as CASSFGQGGETQYF.

This clone was counted only a few times. The V gene is TRBV18, the J gene TRBJ2-2, with TRBD2 as a possible D gene (6 bases). This CDR3 spans 16 amino acids. Per germline, CDR1 KGHSH and CDR2 LQKENI. V lost 6 bases and J lost 1, with 15 bases in between. The CDR3 spells CASSRVAAGNTGELFF. CDR3 DNA sequence: TGTGCCAGCTCGCGAGTAGCGGCTGGGAACACCGGGGAGCTGTTTTTT.

The chain has TRBV7-2 and TRBJ1-1; TRBD1 agrees at 7 bases. Germline assignment: CDR1 SGHTA and CDR2 FQGNSA. This CDR3 region has 16 residues. V was pared by 3 bases and J by 4 bases, with 11 bases of the junction left unmatched. In DNA form, the CDR3 reads TGTGCCAGCAGCTTCCGACAGGGCGGATCGGGCACTGAAGCTTTCTTT. Its translation is CASSFRQGGSGTEAFF.

The rearrangement links TRBV6-5 to TRBJ2-7; no definite D call. The CDR3 covers 14 residues. The V and J ends lost 2 bases and 4 bases respectively, with 12 bases between them. Germline assignment: CDR1 MNHEY and CDR2 SVGAGI. Written as DNA, the CDR3 is TGTGCCAGCAGTTACCGAGGACGTGGATACGAGCAGTACTTC. Translation gives CASSYRGRGYEQYF.

The chain employs TRBV9 and TRBJ2-3; 13 bases fit TRBD2. The CDR3 spans 16 residues. The germline V gene encodes CDR1 SGDLS and CDR2 YYNGEE. J lost 4 bases, V lost 2 bases, and 4 bases had no gene match. The CDR3, as DNA: TGTGCCAGCAGCGTCAGACTAGCGGGAGGATCAGATACGCAGTATTTT. Amino acid sequence: CASSVRLAGGSDTQYF.

This sequence joins TRBV9 and TRBJ2-1; D ambiguous. The CDR3 sequence is 13 residues long. Germline CDR1 SGDLS, CDR2 YYNGEE. V shed 3 bases and J shed 1 base, with 5 bases lying between them. In DNA form, the CDR3 reads TGTGCCAGCAGCGGACAATCCTACAATGAGCAGTTCTTC. Translating gives CASSGQSYNEQFF.

This clone has just one count. Other nucleotide sequences in the sample specify the same CDR3. This chain connects TRBV6-1 to TRBJ2-7; no clear D. This CDR3 comprises 12 residues. CDR1 MNHNS and CDR2 SASEGT come from the germline V gene. The germline V and J ends were trimmed by 6 bases and 0 bases, with 6 bases remaining between them. CDR3 nucleotides: TGTGCCAGCAGACGAAGCTCCTACGAGCAGTACTTC. It is translated as CASRRSSYEQYF.

There are a few counts of this clone. This chain connects TRBV6-5 to TRBJ1-2; 9 bases line up with TRBD1. Germline V gene data show CDR1 as MNHEY and CDR2 as SVGAGI. V shed 8 bases and J 6 bases; nucleotides not matched to a gene: 13. The CDR3 extends over 15 amino acids. As DNA, the CDR3 is TGTGCCAGCCAACCTTGGGGACAGGGACGGAATGGCTACACCTTC. Translation: CASQPWGQGRNGYTF.

This chain connects TRBV6-1 to TRBJ1-5, with a weak D call TRBD1 (6 bases). Between the trimmed V and J ends, which lost 4 bases and 7 bases, there was a span of 17 bases. The CDR3 loop spans 15 amino acids. Germline V gene sequence: CDR1 MNHNS, CDR2 SASEGT. The CDR3 spells CASSAGTLGSQPQHF. In DNA, the CDR3 is TGTGCCAGCAGTGCCGGGACACTCGGGAGCCAGCCCCAGCATTTT.

This chain joins TRBV9 and TRBJ2-7; 9 bases align to TRBD1. Germline CDR1 is SGDLS and CDR2 is YYNGEE. With V trimmed by 1 base and J by 4 bases, 6 bases remained unmatched. The CDR3 sequence is 15 residues long. The CDR3 loop is CASSVTDRGSYEQYF. CDR3 bases: TGTGCCAGCAGCGTAACCGACAGGGGGTCGTACGAGCAGTACTTC. Full variable domain (rest looked up from reference TRBV9 and TRBJ2-7): DSGVTQTPKHLITATGQRVTLRCSPRSGDLSVYWYQQSLDQGLQFLIQYYNGEERAKGNILERFSAQQFPDLHSELNLSSLELGDSALYFCASSVTDRGSYEQYFGPGTRLTVT.

As for this clone: A much bigger clone sits one base away, suggesting this may be a read error. The gene calls are TRBV29-1 and TRBJ2-3, with 11 bases aligning to TRBD2. Germline V gene data show CDR1 as SQVTM and CDR2 as ANQGSEA. This CDR3 has 14 amino acids. V dropped 6 bases and J dropped 8; count of bases not matched to a gene: 10. CDR3 sequence (DNA): TGCAGCGTGACTGGACTAGCGGGCCTAGGTACGCAGTATTTT. Translated: CSVTGLAGLGTQYF.

Comments on this clone: Possible read error: a much larger clone is one base away. The identical CDR3 is also encoded by other nucleotide sequences in the sample. This chain joins TRBV6-5 and TRBJ2-7; D remains ambiguous. In germline, CDR1 is MNHEY, CDR2 SVGAGI. Trimming pared 3 bases from V and 7 bases from J, leaving 19 bases between. This CDR3 region has 15 residues. This CDR3 reads CASSYLAGDGWEQYF. The CDR3 DNA sequence: TGTGCCAGCAGTTATTTGGCAGGCGATGGGTGGGAGCAGTACTTC.

In the case of this clone: A much larger clone lies one base from this, so it may be a read error. This same CDR3 is encoded by further DNA sequences in the sample. This chain joins TRBV5-6 and TRBJ1-5; D not certain. Looked up from germline, CDR1 is SGHDT and CDR2 is YYEEEE. The CDR3 runs 13 residues. CDR3 region: CASSLDPDQPQHF. The CDR3 coding sequence is TGTGCCAGCAGCTTGGATCCCGATCAGCCTCAGCATTTT. Based on the CDR3 plus reference TRBV5-6 and TRBJ1-5, the full variable domain is DAGVTQSPTHLIKTRGQQVTLRCSPKSGHDTVSWYQQALGQGPQFIFQYYEEEERQRGNFPDRFSGHQFPNYSSELNVNALLLGDSALYLCASSLDPDQPQHFGDGTRLSIL.

The gene calls are TRBV5-1 and TRBJ2-2; no clear D gene. The CDR3 is made up of 14 amino acids. Germline V lookup: CDR1 SGHRS, CDR2 YFSETQ. The germline V and J ends were trimmed by 1 base and 2 bases, with 6 bases remaining between them. As DNA, the CDR3 is TGCGCCAGCAGCTTGACACACAACACCGGGGAGCTGTTTTTT. Protein sequence: CASSLTHNTGELFF. The complete variable domain, with remaining parts taken from reference TRBV5-1 and TRBJ2-2, reads KAGVTQTPRYLIKTRGQQVTLSCSPISGHRSVSWYQQTPGQGLQFLFEYFSETQRNKGNFPGRFSGRQFSNSRSEMNVSTLELGDSALYLCASSLTHNTGELFFGEGSRLTVL.

The V and J genes are TRBV5-6 and TRBJ2-5; TRBD1 matches 10 bases. Unmatched junction bases numbered 8, after V lost 3 bases and J lost 0 bases. CDR1 is SGHDT, CDR2 YYEEEE, per germline. CDR3 length: 17 residues. CDR3 sequence (DNA): TGTGCCAGCAGCTACATACGGGACAGGGGACACCAAGAGACCCAGTACTTC. Its translation is CASSYIRDRGHQETQYF.

The gene calls are TRBV28 and TRBJ1-2; D ambiguous. V lost 2 bases to trimming and J lost 7 bases, with 11 bases between them. This CDR3 region has 13 residues. The V gene's germline CDR1 is MDHEN and CDR2 SYDVKM. The CDR3: CASSLDGLSGYTF. Here the CDR3 DNA reads TGTGCCAGCAGTTTAGATGGGCTGAGTGGCTACACCTTC.

This clone showed up many times. J is TRBJ1-2 and V is TRBV7-9, with D perhaps matching TRBD1 (5 bases). This CDR3 is 14 amino acids long. The ends were cut back, 3 bases at V and 7 bases at J, with 15 bases in the middle. Germline-derived CDR1 and CDR2 are SEHNR and FQNEAQ (reference sequence). The DNA of the CDR3 is TGTGCCAGCAGCTTCAGTCAGAGAGGGGTTGGCTACACCTTC. This gives the protein CASSFSQRGVGYTF.

The rearrangement links TRBV5-6 to TRBJ2-3; the match to TRBD2 covers 8 bases. Germline V gene lookup returns CDR1 SGHDT and CDR2 YYEEEE. J gave up 0 bases and V 3 bases, and 3 bases lay outside the gene matches. There are 15 residues in the CDR3. In nucleotides, the CDR3 is TGTGCCAGCAGCTCTCGGGGGGGTAGCACAGATACGCAGTATTTT. It specifies CASSSRGGSTDTQYF.

This clone was seen just once. The chain couples TRBV21-1 to TRBJ1-5; the table names TRBD1, a call not compared with the DNA. TRBV21-1 is a listed pseudogene. This CDR3 has 15 amino acids. The CDR3 region is CASSNPGDSNQPQHF. CDR3 DNA sequence: TGTGCCAGCAGCAACCCAGGGGATAGCAATCAGCCCCAGCATTTT.

The gene calls are TRBV7-2 and TRBJ1-5; the D is unclear. The CDR3 consists of 18 residues. Germline CDR1 is SGHTA and CDR2 is FQGNSA. V was cut by 1 base and J by 6 bases, with 22 bases left in between. The CDR3 DNA reads as TGTGCCAGCAGCTTAGAGCCCCCGGCGGCAGCCCAGGTTCAGCCCCAGCATTTT. Protein: CASSLEPPAAAQVQPQHF.

The V call is TRBV7-7, the J call TRBJ1-4, with D possibly TRBD1 on 5 matching bases. The CDR3 contains 14 residues. V was clipped by 7 bases and J by 8 bases, with 17 bases between them. Germline values: CDR1 SSHAT, CDR2 FNYEAQ (reference sequence). The CDR3 protein is CASTPGEGNEKLFF. Here the CDR3 DNA reads TGTGCCAGCACCCCCGGGGAGGGGAACGAAAAACTGTTTTTT.

The chain joins TRBV6-1 to TRBJ2-2; D call uncertain. This CDR3 comprises 14 residues. Germline V gives CDR1 MNHNS, CDR2 SASEGT. The ends were cut back, 6 bases at V and 5 bases at J, with 13 bases in the middle. The CDR3 coding sequence is TGTGCCAGCAGCGAATTTGGGTGGACCGGGGAGCTGTTTTTT. This gives the protein CASSEFGWTGELFF.